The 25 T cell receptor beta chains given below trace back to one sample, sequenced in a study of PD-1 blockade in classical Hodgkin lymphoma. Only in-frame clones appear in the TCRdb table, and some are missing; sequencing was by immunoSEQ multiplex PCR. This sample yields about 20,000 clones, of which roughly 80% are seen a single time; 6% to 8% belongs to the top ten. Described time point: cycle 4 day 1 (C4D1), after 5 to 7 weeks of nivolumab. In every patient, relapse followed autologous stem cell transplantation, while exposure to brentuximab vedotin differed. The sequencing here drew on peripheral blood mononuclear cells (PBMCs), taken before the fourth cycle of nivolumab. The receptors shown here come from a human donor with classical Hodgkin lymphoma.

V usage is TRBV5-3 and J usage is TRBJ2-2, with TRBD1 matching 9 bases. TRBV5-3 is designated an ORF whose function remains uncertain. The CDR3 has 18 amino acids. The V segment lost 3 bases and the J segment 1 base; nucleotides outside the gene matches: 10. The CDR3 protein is CARSWAGQGIGNTGELFF. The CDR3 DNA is TGTGCCAGAAGCTGGGCGGGACAGGGAATAGGGAACACCGGGGAGCTGTTTTTT.

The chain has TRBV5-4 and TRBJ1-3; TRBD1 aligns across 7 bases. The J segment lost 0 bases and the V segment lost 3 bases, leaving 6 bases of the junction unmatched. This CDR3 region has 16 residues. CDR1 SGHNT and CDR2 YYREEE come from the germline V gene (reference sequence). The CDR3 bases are TGTGCCAGCAGCTGGGACAGCAATCCCTCTGGAAACACCATATATTTT. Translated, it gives CASSWDSNPSGNTIYF.

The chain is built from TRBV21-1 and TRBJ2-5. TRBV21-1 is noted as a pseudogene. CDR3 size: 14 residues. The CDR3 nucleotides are TGTGCCAGCAGCAAAGCCTCCGGCTACGGGACCCAGTACTTC. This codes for CASSKASGYGTQYF.

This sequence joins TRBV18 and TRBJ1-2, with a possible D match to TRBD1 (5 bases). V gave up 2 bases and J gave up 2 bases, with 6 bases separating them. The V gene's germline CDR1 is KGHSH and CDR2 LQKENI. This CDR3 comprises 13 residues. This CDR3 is CASSPDSNYGYTF. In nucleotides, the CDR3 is TGTGCCAGCTCACCAGACAGCAACTATGGCTACACCTTC.

CDR3: CTSSQDKLTGGEQYF. The CDR3 DNA reads as TGCACCAGCAGCCAAGATAAGTTAACAGGGGGCGAGCAGTACTTC. The V call is TRBV1, the J call TRBJ2-5; the table's D call of TRBD1 was not tested on the DNA. Near its end, the DNA agrees better with TRBJ2-7, so the J call may be wrong. TRBV1 represents a pseudogene. The CDR3 totals 15 residues.

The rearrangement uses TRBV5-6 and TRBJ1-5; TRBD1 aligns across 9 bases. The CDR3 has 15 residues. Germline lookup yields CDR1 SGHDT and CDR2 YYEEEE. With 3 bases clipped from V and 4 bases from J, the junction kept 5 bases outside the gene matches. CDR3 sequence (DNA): TGTGCCAGCAGCTATGGGACAGGGTTTAATCAGCCCCAGCATTTT. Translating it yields CASSYGTGFNQPQHF. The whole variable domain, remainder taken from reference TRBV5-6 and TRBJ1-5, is DAGVTQSPTHLIKTRGQQVTLRCSPKSGHDTVSWYQQALGQGPQFIFQYYEEEERQRGNFPDRFSGHQFPNYSSELNVNALLLGDSALYLCASSYGTGFNQPQHFGDGTRLSIL.

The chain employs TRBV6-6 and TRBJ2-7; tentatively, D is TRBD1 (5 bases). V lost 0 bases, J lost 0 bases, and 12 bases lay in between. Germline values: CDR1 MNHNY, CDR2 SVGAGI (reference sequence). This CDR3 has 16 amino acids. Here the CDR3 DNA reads TGTGCCAGCAGTTACTCGCAGGGCTCAATCTCCTACGAGCAGTACTTC. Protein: CASSYSQGSISYEQYF.

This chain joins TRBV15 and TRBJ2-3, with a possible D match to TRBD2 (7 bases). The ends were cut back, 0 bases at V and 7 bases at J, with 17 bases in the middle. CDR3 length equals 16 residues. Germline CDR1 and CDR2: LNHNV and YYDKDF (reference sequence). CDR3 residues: CATSRDSVGGANTQYF. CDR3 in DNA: TGTGCCACCAGCAGAGACTCTGTGGGGGGGGCGAATACGCAGTATTTT.

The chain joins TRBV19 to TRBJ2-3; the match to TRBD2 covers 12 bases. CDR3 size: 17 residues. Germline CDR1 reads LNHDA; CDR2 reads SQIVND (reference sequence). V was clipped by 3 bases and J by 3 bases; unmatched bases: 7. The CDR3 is CASSIGWLAGGTDTQYF. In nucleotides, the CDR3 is TGTGCCAGTAGTATTGGTTGGCTAGCGGGAGGGACAGATACGCAGTATTTT.

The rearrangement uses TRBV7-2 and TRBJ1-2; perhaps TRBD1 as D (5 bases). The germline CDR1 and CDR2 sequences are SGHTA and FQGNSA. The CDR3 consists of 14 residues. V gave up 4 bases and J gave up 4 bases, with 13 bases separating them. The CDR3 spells CASSYHEGLYGYTF. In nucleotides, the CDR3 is TGTGCCAGCAGCTACCACGAGGGACTCTATGGCTACACCTTC.

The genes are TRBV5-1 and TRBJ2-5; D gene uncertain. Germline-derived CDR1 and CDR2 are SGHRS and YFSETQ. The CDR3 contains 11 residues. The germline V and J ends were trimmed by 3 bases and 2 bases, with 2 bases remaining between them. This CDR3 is CASSWQETQYF. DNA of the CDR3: TGCGCCAGCAGCTGGCAAGAGACCCAGTACTTC.

For the CDR3, the DNA is TGTGCCAGCAGGGGAATCGGGACAGGCACAGATACGCAGTATTTT. Translation: CASRGIGTGTDTQYF. The J gene is TRBJ2-3, the V gene TRBV28; TRBD1 matches at 7 bases. The CDR3 totals 15 residues. The V gene end was trimmed by 6 bases and the J gene end by 1 base; junction bases not matched to a gene: 7. The germline gives CDR1 MDHEN, CDR2 SYDVKM.

This CDR3 reads CASSLLPAGPQHF. The CDR3, as DNA: TGTGCCAGCAGCTTACTGCCCGCGGGGCCCCAGCATTTT. The chain is built from TRBV7-2 and TRBJ1-5; D gene unclear. The CDR3 runs to 13 residues. V was shortened by 2 bases and J by 9 bases, with 11 bases between the two germline ends. Germline lookup yields CDR1 SGHTA and CDR2 FQGNSA. Drawing the rest from reference TRBV7-2 and TRBJ1-5, the complete variable domain is GAGVSQSPSNKVTEKGKDVELRCDPISGHTALYWYRQSLGQGLEFLIYFQGNSAPDKSGLPSDRFSAERTGGSVSTLTIQRTQQEDSAVYLCASSLLPAGPQHFGDGTRLSIL.

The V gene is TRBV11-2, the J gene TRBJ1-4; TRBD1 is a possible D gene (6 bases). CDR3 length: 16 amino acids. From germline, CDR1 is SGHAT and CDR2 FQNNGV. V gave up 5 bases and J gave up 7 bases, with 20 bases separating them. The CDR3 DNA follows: TGTGCCAGCAGCCCAGGGGAGGGCCGTAAGCGTGAAAAACTGTTTTTT. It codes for CASSPGEGRKREKLFF.

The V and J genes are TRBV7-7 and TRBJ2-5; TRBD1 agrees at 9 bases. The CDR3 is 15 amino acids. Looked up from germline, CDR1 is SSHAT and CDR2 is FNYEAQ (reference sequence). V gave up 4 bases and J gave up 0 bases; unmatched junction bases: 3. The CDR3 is CASSSDRGYQETQYF. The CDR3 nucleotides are TGTGCCAGCAGCTCCGACAGGGGGTACCAAGAGACCCAGTACTTC.

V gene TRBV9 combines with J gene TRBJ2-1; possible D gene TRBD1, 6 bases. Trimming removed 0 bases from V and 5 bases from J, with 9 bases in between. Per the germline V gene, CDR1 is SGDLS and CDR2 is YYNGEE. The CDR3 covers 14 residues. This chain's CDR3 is CASSVEGQNNEQFF. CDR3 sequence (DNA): TGTGCCAGCAGCGTAGAAGGACAGAACAATGAGCAGTTCTTC.

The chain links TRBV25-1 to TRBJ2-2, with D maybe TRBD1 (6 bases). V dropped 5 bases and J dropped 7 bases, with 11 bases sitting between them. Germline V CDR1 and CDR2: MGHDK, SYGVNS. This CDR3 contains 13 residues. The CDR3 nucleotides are TGTGCCAGCAGTCCCAGGGGACACGGGGAGCTGTTTTTT. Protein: CASSPRGHGELFF.

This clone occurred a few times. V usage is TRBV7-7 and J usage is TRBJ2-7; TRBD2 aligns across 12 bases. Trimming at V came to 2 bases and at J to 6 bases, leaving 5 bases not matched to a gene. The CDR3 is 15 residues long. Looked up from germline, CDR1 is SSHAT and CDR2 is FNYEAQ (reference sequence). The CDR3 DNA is TGTGCCAGCAGCTTACTAGCGGGAGGGCCGAGCGAGCAGTACTTC. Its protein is CASSLLAGGPSEQYF.

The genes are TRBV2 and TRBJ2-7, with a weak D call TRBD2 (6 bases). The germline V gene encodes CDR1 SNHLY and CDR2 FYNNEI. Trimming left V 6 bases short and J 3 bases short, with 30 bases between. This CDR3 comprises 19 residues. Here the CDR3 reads CASSLPRDGLLPPDYEQYF. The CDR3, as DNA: TGTGCCAGCAGCTTACCCCGGGACGGACTATTACCCCCGGACTACGAGCAGTACTTC.

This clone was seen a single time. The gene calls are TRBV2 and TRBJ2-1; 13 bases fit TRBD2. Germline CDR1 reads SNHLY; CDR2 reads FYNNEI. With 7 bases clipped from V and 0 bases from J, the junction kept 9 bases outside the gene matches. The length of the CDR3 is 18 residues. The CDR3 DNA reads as TGTGCCAGCACCAGGGGACTAGCGGGGACCAGCTCCTACAATGAGCAGTTCTTC. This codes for CASTRGLAGTSSYNEQFF.

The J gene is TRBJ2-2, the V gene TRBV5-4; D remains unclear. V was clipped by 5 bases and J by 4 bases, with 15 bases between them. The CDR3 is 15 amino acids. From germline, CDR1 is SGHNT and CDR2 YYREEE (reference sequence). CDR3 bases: TGTGCCAGCAGTGCCCGGACCGATACCACCGGGGAGCTGTTTTTT. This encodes CASSARTDTTGELFF.

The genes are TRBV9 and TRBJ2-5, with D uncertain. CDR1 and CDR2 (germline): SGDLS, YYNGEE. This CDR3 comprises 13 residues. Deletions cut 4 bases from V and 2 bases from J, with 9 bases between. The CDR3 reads CASSLSAQETQYF. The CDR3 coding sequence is TGTGCCAGCAGCCTCTCTGCACAAGAGACCCAGTACTTC. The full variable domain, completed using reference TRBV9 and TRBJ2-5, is DSGVTQTPKHLITATGQRVTLRCSPRSGDLSVYWYQQSLDQGLQFLIQYYNGEERAKGNILERFSAQQFPDLHSELNLSSLELGDSALYFCASSLSAQETQYFGPGTRLLVL.

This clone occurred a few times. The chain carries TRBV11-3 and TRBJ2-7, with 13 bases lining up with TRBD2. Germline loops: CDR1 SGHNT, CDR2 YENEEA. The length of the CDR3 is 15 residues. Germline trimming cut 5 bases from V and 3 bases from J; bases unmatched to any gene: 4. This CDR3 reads CASSPWTSGSYEQYF. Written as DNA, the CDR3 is TGTGCCAGCAGCCCGTGGACTAGCGGGAGCTACGAGCAGTACTTC. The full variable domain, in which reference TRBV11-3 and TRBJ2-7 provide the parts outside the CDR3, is EAGVVQSPRYKIIEKKQPVAFWCNPISGHNTLYWYLQNLGQGPELLIRYENEEAVDDSQLPKDRFSAERLKGVDSTLKIQPAELGDSAVYLCASSPWTSGSYEQYFGPGTRLTVT.

The CDR3 sequence is CASSPLQGSTNEKLFF. CDR3 in DNA: TGTGCCAGCAGCCCACTCCAGGGTTCAACTAATGAAAAACTGTTTTTT. The rearrangement links TRBV11-2 to TRBJ1-4; a weak D match, TRBD1 (5 bases). This CDR3 is built from 16 residues. V lost 5 bases and J 0 bases, leaving 13 bases between the germline ends. Germline values: CDR1 SGHAT, CDR2 FQNNGV.

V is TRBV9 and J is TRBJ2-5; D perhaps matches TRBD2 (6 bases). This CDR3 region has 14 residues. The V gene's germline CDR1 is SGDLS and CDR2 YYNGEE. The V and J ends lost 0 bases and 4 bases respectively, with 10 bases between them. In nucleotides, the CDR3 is TGTGCCAGCAGCGTAGGGGGGGTAGTAGAGACCCAGTACTTC. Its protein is CASSVGGVVETQYF.